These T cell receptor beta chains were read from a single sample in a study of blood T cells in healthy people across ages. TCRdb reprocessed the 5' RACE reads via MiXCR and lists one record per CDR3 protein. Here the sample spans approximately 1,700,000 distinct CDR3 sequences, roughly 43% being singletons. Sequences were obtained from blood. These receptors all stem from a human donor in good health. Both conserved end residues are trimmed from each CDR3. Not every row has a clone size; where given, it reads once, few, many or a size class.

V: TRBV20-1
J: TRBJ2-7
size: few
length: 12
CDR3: SAREAGPYYEQY

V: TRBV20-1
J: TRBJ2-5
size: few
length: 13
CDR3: SAPGGLAGGETQY

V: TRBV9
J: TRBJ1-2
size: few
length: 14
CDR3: ASSSTAFGAGYGYT

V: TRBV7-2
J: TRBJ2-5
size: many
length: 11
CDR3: ASSFGIQETQY

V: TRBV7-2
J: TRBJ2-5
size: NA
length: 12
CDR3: ASSYPSGQETQY

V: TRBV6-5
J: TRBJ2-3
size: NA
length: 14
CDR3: ASSYFAGAGTDTRY

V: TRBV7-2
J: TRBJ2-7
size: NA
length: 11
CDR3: ASGLRGAYEQY

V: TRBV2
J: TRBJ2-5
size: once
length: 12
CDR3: ASSVLRGLETQY

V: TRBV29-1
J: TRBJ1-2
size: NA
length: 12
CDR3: SVGRPIAAYGYT

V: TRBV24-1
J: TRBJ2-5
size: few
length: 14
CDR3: ATSETSKENRETQY

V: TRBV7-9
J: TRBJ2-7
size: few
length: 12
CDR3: ASSEPGGPYEQY

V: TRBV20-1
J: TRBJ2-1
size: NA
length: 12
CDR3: SARSDRGYNEQF

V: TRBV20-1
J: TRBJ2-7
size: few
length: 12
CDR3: SARVSGGYYEQY

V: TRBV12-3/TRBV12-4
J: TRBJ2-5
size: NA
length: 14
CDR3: AGSLALTASEETQY

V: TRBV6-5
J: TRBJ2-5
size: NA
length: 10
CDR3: ASRQATGTQY

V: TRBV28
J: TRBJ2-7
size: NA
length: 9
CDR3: ATGLYYEQY

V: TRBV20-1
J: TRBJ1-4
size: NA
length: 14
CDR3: SATRGGGTTNEKLF

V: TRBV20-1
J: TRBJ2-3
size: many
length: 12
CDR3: SVAGYSSTDTQY

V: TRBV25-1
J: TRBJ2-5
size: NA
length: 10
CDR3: ASRLREGQQY

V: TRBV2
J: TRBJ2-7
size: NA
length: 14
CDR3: ASSEPAGLSSYEQY

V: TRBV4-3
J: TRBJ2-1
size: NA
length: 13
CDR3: ASSQGAGQYNEQF

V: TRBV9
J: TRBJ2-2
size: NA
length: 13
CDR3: ASSVRTGNTGELF